The 3 T cell receptor beta chains listed next were all sequenced from one sample in a study of T-cell memory formation after mild COVID-19. TCRdb re-called the 5' RACE reads with MiXCR, one entry per CDR3 protein. There are around 320,000 distinct CDR3 sequences in the sample; 14% occur only once, and under 25% lies in the top ten. The source material was PBMCs or a T cell subset sorted from them (not recorded which). The receptors shown here come from a man aged 18 to 30 who had mild COVID-19 (a few samples of this study predate the infection). Cell type and time point are not known.

The chain combines TRBV6-2 or TRBV6-3 with TRBJ2-7; TRBD1 matches at 10 bases. This CDR3 contains 15 residues. V shed 6 bases and J 7 bases; nucleotides not matched to a gene: 12. CDR1 is MNHEY and CDR2 is SVGEGT in the germline V gene. CDR3: CASRAGTGAAWEQYF. The CDR3 nucleotides read TGTGCCAGCAGAGCCGGGACAGGGGCCGCATGGGAGCAGTACTTC.

V and J are TRBV4-3 and TRBJ2-7; the D gene is possibly TRBD2 (6 bases). Germline loops: CDR1 LGHNA, CDR2 YSLEER. V lost 8 bases and J lost 5, with 13 bases in between. The CDR3 consists of 12 residues. The CDR3 is CASDGGRNEQYV. CDR3 bases: TGCGCCAGCGATGGGGGGAGAAACGAGCAGTACGTC.

The chain links TRBV5-5 to TRBJ2-3, with TRBD2 as a possible D gene (6 bases). CDR1 and CDR2 from the germline V gene are SGHKS and YYEKEE (reference sequence). The CDR3 spans 15 residues. Trimming pared 0 bases from V and 1 base from J, leaving 9 bases between. The CDR3 sequence is CASSLGSGGTDTQYF. The CDR3 nucleotides are TGTGCCAGCAGCTTGGGGTCGGGGGGCACAGATACGCAGTATTTT.